The 31 T cell receptor beta chains presented below share a single source sample, sequenced in a study of T cell clonality in common variable immunodeficiency. TCRdb's copy holds only in-frame clones and misses some; the assay was immunoSEQ multiplex PCR. The sample has under 45,000 clones, none seen only once. Sequenced input: peripheral blood mononuclear cells. The receptor source for this set is a person aged 18 to 70 in good health.

This clone was seen many times. The CDR3 protein is CSATDKTETQYF. CDR3 DNA (partial): TGCAGTGCAACCGACAAGACGGAGACC. The chain has TRBV20-1 and TRBJ2-5, with D uncertain. Sequencing ends 3 residues short of the CDR3 end; the germline J gene provides the rest. This CDR3 region has 12 residues. V lost 6 bases and J 5 bases, leaving 13 bases between the germline ends. Germline-derived CDR1 and CDR2 are DFQATT and SNEGSKA (reference sequence).

This clone was found many times. The read stops 3 residues short of the end of the CDR3; the missing end is completed from the germline J gene. The chain joins TRBV29-1 to TRBJ2-5; 8 nucleotides line up with TRBD1. Trimming cost V 4 bases and J 5 bases; bases outside gene matches: 3. This CDR3 region has 12 residues. The germline V gene encodes CDR1 SQVTM and CDR2 ANQGSEA. CDR3 DNA (partial): TGCAGCGTTGCCAGGGGGCGGGAGACC. As protein: CSVARGRET. The whole CDR3 protein is CSVARGRETQYF.

As to this clone: The read gets to within 3 residues of the CDR3 end, and the germline J gene fills in the rest. The rearrangement joins TRBV6-1 to TRBJ1-2, with D tentatively TRBD1 (5 bases). Germline V gene lookup returns CDR1 MNHNS and CDR2 SASEGT. The CDR3 has 16 amino acids. CDR3 amino acids: CASSGPLAGGKGDYTF. The sequenced part of the CDR3 DNA is TGTGCCAGCAGTGGCCCCCTCGCGGGGGGGAAGGGCGAC.

The table lists this clone with a few counts. The read gets to within 3 residues of the CDR3 end, and the germline J gene fills in the rest. The genes are TRBV18 and TRBJ1-1; D not resolved. V lost 2 bases, J lost 0 bases, and 7 bases lay in between. Germline loops: CDR1 KGHSH, CDR2 LQKENI. CDR3 size: 14 residues. CDR3 sequence: CASSPGRMNTEAFF. The sequenced part of the CDR3 DNA is TGTGCCAGCTCACCAGGCAGAATGAACACTGAA.

This clone has ten or more counts. The read comes to an end 3 residues before the CDR3 does, leaving the germline J gene to fill in the end. The genes are TRBV13 and TRBJ2-7, with TRBD2 matching over 7 bases. The V and J ends lost 5 bases and 1 base, in that order; junction bases with no gene match: 8. The CDR3 extends over 15 amino acids. Germline CDR1 and CDR2: PRHDT and FYEKMQ (reference sequence). The sequenced part of the CDR3 DNA is TGTGCCAGCAGCCGGCTAGCGGACATATCCTACGAG. The encoded protein is CASSRLADISYE. The whole CDR3 is CASSRLADISYEQYF.

This clone was detected ten times or more. Read sequence stops 3 residues before the CDR3 end, and the germline J gene provides the missing end. The gene calls are TRBV2 and TRBJ2-5, with 8 bases matching TRBD2. Losses at the gene ends were 8 bases for V and 3 bases for J; bases not matched to a gene: 11. The CDR3 contains 15 residues. Germline V lookup: CDR1 SNHLY, CDR2 FYNNEI. The CDR3 bases that were read are TGTGCCAGCGTTAAAGCGACTAGCGCGGAAGAGACC. Translation gives CASVKATSAEET. The full CDR3 reads CASVKATSAEETQYF.

Points on this clone: The missing CDR3 end, 3 residues past where the read stops, is filled in from the germline J gene. This chain links TRBV18 with TRBJ1-1; D is uncertain. The germline V gene encodes CDR1 KGHSH and CDR2 LQKENI. The CDR3 covers 11 residues. The CDR3 bases that were read are TGTGCCAGCTCACCTTCAGAGGAA. Its protein product is CASSPSEE. The entire CDR3 is CASSPSEEAFF.

This clone was counted ten times or more. Read coverage stops 3 residues before the CDR3 terminus; the germline J gene supplies the remainder. This rearrangement joins TRBV28 to TRBJ1-5; D not resolved. V lost 6 bases and J 0 bases, leaving 9 bases between the germline ends. The CDR3 has 14 residues. Germline V gene sequence: CDR1 MDHEN, CDR2 SYDVKM. The part of the CDR3 DNA that was read is TGTGCCAGCAGGGGCAGCTATAGCAATCAGCCC. As protein: CASRGSYSNQP. The CDR3 in its entirety is CASRGSYSNQPQHF. The variable domain in full, with the rest retrieved from reference TRBV28 and TRBJ1-5, is DVKVTQSSRYLVKRTGEKVFLECVQDMDHENMFWYRQDPGLGLRLIYFSYDVKMKEKGDIPEGYSVSREKKERFSLILESASTNQTSMYLCASRGSYSNQPQHFGDGTRLSIL.

In this sample, this clone turned up a few times. The CDR3 protein is CASSPPEPFSGDTYTF. The CDR3 bases that were read are TGTGCCAGCTCACCACCGGAGCCCTTTAGCGGGGATACC. This sequence joins TRBV18 and TRBJ1-2; D gene unclear. The read gets to within 3 residues of the CDR3 end, and the germline J gene fills in the rest. The CDR3 has 16 residues. Germline V gene data show CDR1 as KGHSH and CDR2 as LQKENI. The full variable domain, its missing parts supplied by reference TRBV18 and TRBJ1-2, is NAGVMQNPRHLVRRRGQEARLRCSPMKGHSHVYWYRQLPEEGLKFMVYLQKENIIDESGMPKERFSAEFPKEGPSILRIQQVVRGDSAAYFCASSPPEPFSGDTYTFGSGTRLTVV.

This clone came up many times. The read ends 3 residues before the CDR3 terminus; that terminus is restored from the germline J gene. The V gene is TRBV5-1, the J gene TRBJ1-1; TRBD1 aligns across 9 bases. V shed 0 bases, J shed 4 bases, and the junction held 10 bases outside the gene matches. Germline CDR1 is SGHRS and CDR2 is YFSETQ. The CDR3 is 17 amino acids. The CDR3 bases that were read are TGCGCCAGCAGCTTGGCGGGACAGGGAGACCGGGGCACTGAA. It codes for CASSLAGQGDRGTE. The whole CDR3 region reads CASSLAGQGDRGTEAFF.

This clone was seen ten or more times. Read coverage stops 3 residues before the CDR3 terminus; the germline J gene supplies the remainder. V and J are TRBV5-1 and TRBJ1-4, with 7 bases that match TRBD1. Germline V gene data show CDR1 as SGHRS and CDR2 as YFSETQ. The CDR3 covers 17 residues. V was pared by 0 bases and J by 8 bases, with 13 bases of the junction left unmatched. The CDR3 protein is CASSLAGQALGGEKLFF. The sequenced CDR3 bases are TGCGCCAGCAGCTTGGCAGGACAGGCGTTGGGTGGCGAAAAA.

In its sample, this clone was seen many times. The CDR3 extends 3 residues past the end of the read, so its final part is completed from the germline J gene. The chain combines TRBV7-6 with TRBJ2-5, with a possible D match to TRBD1 (5 bases). The germline V gene has CDR1 SGHVS and CDR2 FNYEAQ. This CDR3 spans 14 amino acids. The V end was cut by 2 bases, the J end by 1 base, with 8 bases between. The sequenced CDR3 bases are TGTGCCAGCAGCTTACCAGGGATCCAAGAGACC. Its translation: CASSLPGIQET. The whole CDR3 protein is CASSLPGIQETQYF.

This clone came up many times. The CDR3 region is CAINTDRGRQHTDTQYF. Incomplete CDR3 DNA: TGTGCCATCAACACGGACAGGGGGAGGCAGCACACAGATACG. J is TRBJ2-3 and V is TRBV10-3; TRBD1 matches 10 bases. The read is 3 residues too short to cover the CDR3 end, so that end is filled in from the germline J gene. The J segment lost 2 bases and the V segment lost 7 bases, leaving 12 bases of the junction unmatched. The CDR3 contains 17 residues. Germline V lookup: CDR1 ENHRY, CDR2 SYGVKD.

At least ten counts were recorded for this clone. The read ends 3 residues early relative to the CDR3; the germline J gene fills the gap. The chain joins TRBV5-1 to TRBJ2-3, with TRBD2 as a possible D gene (6 bases). This CDR3 has 15 residues. From germline, CDR1 is SGHRS and CDR2 YFSETQ. Trimming removed 6 bases at V and 1 base at J, with 15 bases between. CDR3 amino acids: CASKIYPSGTDTQYF. The sequenced CDR3 bases are TGCGCCAGCAAGATATATCCTAGCGGCACAGATACG.

With regard to this clone: Germline is not matched at one junction end, which may reflect a read error. Sequencing ends 3 residues short of the CDR3 end; the germline J gene provides the rest. The chain couples TRBV7-9 to TRBJ2-3; 8 bases match TRBD2. The CDR3 runs to 15 residues. The germline V gene has CDR1 SEHNR and CDR2 FQNEAQ (reference sequence). The CDR3 bases that were read are TGTTCCAGCACACTCGGGGGGGGGAGGACAGATACG. This translates into CSSTLGGGRTDT. In full, the CDR3 is CSSTLGGGRTDTQYF.

Concerning this clone: The CDR3 extends 3 residues past the end of the read, so its final part is completed from the germline J gene. The rearrangement joins TRBV18 to TRBJ1-6; TRBD1 aligns across 8 bases. After removal of 4 bases from V and 6 bases from J, the junction contained 2 bases not matched to a gene. CDR1 and CDR2 from the germline V gene are KGHSH and LQKENI. The CDR3 length is 14 residues. The sequenced part of the CDR3 DNA is TGTGCCAGCTCACATACAGGGGGTAATTCACCC. It is translated as CASSHTGGNSP. The whole CDR3 reads CASSHTGGNSPLHF.

This clone was observed a few times. The CDR3 end falls 3 residues outside the read, so it is completed with the germline J gene. The chain carries TRBV25-1 and TRBJ1-4; weak D call: TRBD1 (6 bases). V was trimmed by 2 bases and J by 8 bases, leaving 15 bases between them. From germline, CDR1 is MGHDK and CDR2 SYGVNS. The CDR3 contains 15 residues. CDR3 DNA (partial): TGTGCCAGCAGTGAAATTGCGGGGGGCATCGAAAAA. This gives the protein CASSEIAGGIEK. The entire CDR3 sequence reads CASSEIAGGIEKLFF. Variable domain in full (rest from reference TRBV25-1 and TRBJ1-4): EADIYQTPRYLVIGTGKKITLECSQTMGHDKMYWYQQDPGMELHLIHYSYGVNSTEKGDLSSESTVSRIRTEHFPLTLESARPSHTSQYLCASSEIAGGIEKLFFGSGTQLSVL.

This clone was seen ten or more times. Coverage ceases 3 residues before the CDR3 finishes, and the germline J gene fills in the end. This chain uses TRBV20-1 with TRBJ2-1; 8 nucleotides match TRBD1. From germline, CDR1 is DFQATT and CDR2 SNEGSKA (reference sequence). The CDR3 has 13 residues. Losses at the gene ends were 0 bases for V and 9 bases for J; bases not matched to a gene: 4. The CDR3 protein is CSARDLQGGEQFF. CDR3 DNA, as far as it was read: TGCAGTGCTAGAGATCTACAGGGGGGTGAG.

This clone was seen at least ten times. From the germline J gene comes the end of the CDR3, since the read stops 3 residues before it. V gene TRBV19 combines with J gene TRBJ1-6; D might be TRBD1 (6 bases). V dropped 5 bases and J dropped 7 bases, with 18 bases sitting between them. This CDR3 contains 16 residues. CDR1 is LNHDA and CDR2 is SQIVND in the germline V gene (reference sequence). The sequenced part of the CDR3 DNA is TGTGCCAGTAGTGTACTCAGGGGATCAAGAAATTCACCC. It is translated as CASSVLRGSRNSP. The complete CDR3 protein is CASSVLRGSRNSPLHF. Looking up the rest from reference TRBV19 and TRBJ1-6 gives the full variable domain: DGGITQSPKYLFRKEGQNVTLSCEQNLNHDAMYWYRQDPGQGLRLIYYSQIVNDFQKGDIAEGYSVSREKKESFPLTVTSAQKNPTAFYLCASSVLRGSRNSPLHFGNGTRLTVT.

This clone was counted ten times or more. The sequence runs out 3 residues before the end of the CDR3; the remainder is reconstructed from the germline J gene. V is TRBV5-1 and J is TRBJ2-2, with D perhaps matching TRBD2 (6 bases). This CDR3 spans 15 amino acids. Germline V CDR1 and CDR2: SGHRS, YFSETQ. Trimming took 4 bases from V and 3 from J, leaving 13 bases between them. The sequenced part of the CDR3 DNA is TGCGCCAGCAGCCCAAGGGACTTACACACCGGGGAG. Translation: CASSPRDLHTGE. The full CDR3 sequence reads CASSPRDLHTGELFF.

This clone was picked up many times. The CDR3 end is not reached by the read, which stops 3 residues before it; the germline J gene fills it in. The same CDR3 is also encoded by other DNA sequences in this sample. The J gene is TRBJ1-3, the V gene TRBV20-1; 8 nucleotides align to TRBD1. Trimming cost V 7 bases and J 3 bases; bases outside gene matches: 17. CDR1 is DFQATT and CDR2 is SNEGSKA in the germline V gene (reference sequence). The CDR3 covers 17 residues. CDR3 DNA, as far as it was read: TGCAGTGTTGGCGGACAGGGAGAATCAGCAGATGGAAACACC. Its protein is CSVGGQGESADGNT. From start to end, the CDR3 is CSVGGQGESADGNTIYF.

This clone was seen repeatedly, ten times or more. The CDR3 extends 3 residues past the end of the read, so its final part is completed from the germline J gene. The genes are TRBV7-3 and TRBJ2-3; the D gene is possibly TRBD2 (6 bases). CDR3 length equals 15 residues. The V gene lost 3 bases and the J gene lost 4 bases, with 14 bases spanning the gap. Germline CDR1 is SGHTA and CDR2 is FQGTGA. This chain's CDR3 is CASSFSTSEADTQYF. The sequenced CDR3 bases are TGTGCCAGCAGCTTTTCGACTAGTGAGGCAGATACG.

This clone was counted at least ten times. The sequence runs out 3 residues before the end of the CDR3; the remainder is reconstructed from the germline J gene. The V gene is TRBV2, the J gene TRBJ2-1; 7 positions match TRBD1. Losses at the gene ends were 7 bases for V and 4 bases for J; bases not matched to a gene: 10. Looked up from germline, CDR1 is SNHLY and CDR2 is FYNNEI. The length of the CDR3 is 15 residues. The chain's CDR3 is CASTFEGARYNEQFF. CDR3 DNA, as far as it was read: TGTGCCAGCACCTTTGAGGGGGCGCGGTACAATGAG.

This clone is deemed large. The read terminates 3 residues before the CDR3 end, so the remaining end is supplied by the germline J gene. The rearrangement links TRBV6-2 or TRBV6-3 to TRBJ1-6, with a tentative D call TRBD1 (5 bases). The CDR3 totals 13 residues. Deletions cut 6 bases from V and 8 bases from J, with 11 bases between. The germline gives CDR1 MNHEY, CDR2 SVGEGT. CDR3 bases read: TGTGCCAGCAGACAGGTTATGGATTCACCC. It codes for CASRQVMDSP. The full-length CDR3 reads as CASRQVMDSPLHF.

This clone was detected a few times. The DNA read from the CDR3 is TGTGCCAGCAGCTTAGACGGGTTCGAG. It translates to CASSLDGFE. The entire CDR3 sequence reads CASSLDGFEQYF. The chain joins TRBV7-9 to TRBJ2-7; D uncertain. Sequencing ends 3 residues short of the CDR3 end; the germline J gene provides the rest. Germline V gene lookup returns CDR1 SEHNR and CDR2 FQNEAQ (reference sequence). The CDR3 spans 12 residues. V dropped 1 base and J dropped 6 bases, with 7 bases sitting between them. Complete variable domain (other parts from reference TRBV7-9 and TRBJ2-7): DTGVSQNPRHKITKRGQNVTFRCDPISEHNRLYWYRQTLGQGPEFLTYFQNEAQLEKSRLLSDRFSAERPKGSFSTLEIQRTEQGDSAMYLCASSLDGFEQYFGPGTRLTVT.

On this clone itself: The read ends 3 residues before the CDR3 terminus; that terminus is restored from the germline J gene. V is TRBV7-2 and J is TRBJ2-1; weak D call: TRBD1 (5 bases). The CDR3 sequence is 15 residues long. V dropped 5 bases and J dropped 5 bases, with 16 bases sitting between them. Germline assignment: CDR1 SGHTA and CDR2 FQGNSA. Incomplete CDR3 DNA: TGTGCCAGCAGCCAGAGAGCAGGGTCGAACAATGAG. The encoded protein is CASSQRAGSNNE. The CDR3 as a whole reads CASSQRAGSNNEQFF.

At least ten counts were recorded for this clone. Sequencing ends 3 residues short of the CDR3 end; the germline J gene provides the rest. V usage is TRBV7-9 and J usage is TRBJ2-7, with D perhaps assigned TRBD1 or TRBD2 (5 bases each). V lost 4 bases to trimming and J lost 1 base, with 14 bases between them. The CDR3 consists of 15 residues. The germline V gene encodes CDR1 SEHNR and CDR2 FQNEAQ (reference sequence). The CDR3 DNA, read in part, is TGTGCCAGCAGCTCTCGAGGGGAAGGATCCTACGAG. Its translation is CASSSRGEGSYE. Given in full, the CDR3 is CASSSRGEGSYEQYF.

The sample holds many counts of this clone. Read data end 3 residues before the CDR3 end; the end is taken from the germline J gene. The chain uses TRBV19 and TRBJ2-1; a weak D match, TRBD2 (5 bases). Germline-derived CDR1 and CDR2 are LNHDA and SQIVND (reference sequence). CDR3 length: 16 amino acids. The V and J ends lost 4 bases and 0 bases respectively, with 13 bases between them. The sequenced CDR3 bases are TGTGCCAGTAGTACAATAACTAGTTCCTCCTACAATGAG. It codes for CASSTITSSSYNE. The complete CDR3 sequence is CASSTITSSSYNEQFF.

Regarding this clone: Sequencing ends 3 residues short of the CDR3 end; the germline J gene provides the rest. This sequence joins TRBV11-3 and TRBJ2-7, with D perhaps matching TRBD2 (5 bases). The CDR3 is 13 residues long. The germline V gene has CDR1 SGHNT and CDR2 YENEEA. The germline V and J ends were trimmed by 5 bases and 2 bases, with 10 bases remaining between them. CDR3 protein: CASSPSGPYEQYF. Partial CDR3 DNA: TGTGCCAGCAGCCCCAGCGGTCCCTACGAG.

The CDR3 bases that were read are TGTGCCAGCAGCCTCGGACTAGCCCCGAACACCGGGGAG. As protein: CASSLGLAPNTGE. The CDR3 in full is CASSLGLAPNTGELFF. V usage is TRBV13 and J usage is TRBJ2-2; 8 bases align to TRBD2. With the read ending 3 residues before the CDR3 end, the germline J gene is used to fill in that end. This CDR3 has 16 amino acids. V was pared by 5 bases and J by 0 bases, with 5 bases of the junction left unmatched. Germline lookup yields CDR1 PRHDT and CDR2 FYEKMQ (reference sequence). The complete variable domain, with remaining parts taken from reference TRBV13 and TRBJ2-2, reads AAGVIQSPRHLIKEKRETATLKCYPIPRHDTVYWYQQGPGQDPQFLISFYEKMQSDKGSIPDRFSAQQFSDYHSELNMSSLELGDSALYFCASSLGLAPNTGELFFGEGSRLTVL.

In its sample, this clone was seen a few times. The CDR3 end lies 3 residues beyond the end of the read and is filled in from the germline J gene. The rearrangement uses TRBV19 and TRBJ1-5; 9 bases agree with TRBD1. CDR1 is LNHDA, CDR2 SQIVND, per germline (reference sequence). CDR3 size: 15 residues. V lost 8 bases and J lost 1; bases outside the gene matches: 6. The CDR3 spells CASRQGGPSNQPQHF. Partial CDR3 DNA: TGTGCCAGTCGACAGGGGGGTCCGAGCAATCAGCCC. The full variable domain, rest sourced from reference TRBV19 and TRBJ1-5, is DGGITQSPKYLFRKEGQNVTLSCEQNLNHDAMYWYRQDPGQGLRLIYYSQIVNDFQKGDIAEGYSVSREKKESFPLTVTSAQKNPTAFYLCASRQGGPSNQPQHFGDGTRLSIL.